The sample holds many counts of the clone carrying this T cell receptor beta chain. No antigen is known for it. This CDR3 spans 11 amino acids. The germline CDR1 and CDR2 sequences are DFQATT and SNEGSKA (reference sequence). Trimming left V 5 bases short and J 0 bases short, with 4 bases between. This sample stems from a study of Graves' ophthalmopathy and Graves' hyperthyroidism. Study conclusions and caveats: An 81.08% specificity and 87.88% sensitivity were achieved by a 13-signature model that separated ophthalmopathy from stable hyperthyroidism. Blood also carried most expanded thyroid clonotypes exceeding 0.001 frequency.

Transcripts of RNA were the source for amplifying TCR beta CDR3 regions. HTBI primers were employed in first-round RT-PCR, then a second-round multiplex PCR followed. Each CDR3 protein is one row after TCRdb ran MiXCR on the multiplex PCR reads. The sample consists of about 210,000 distinct CDR3 sequences, roughly 29% of them appearing once. This sequence originates from a middle-aged man with Graves' ophthalmopathy. V usage is TRBV20-1 and J usage is TRBJ1-2; no clear D gene. Input material: peripheral blood. In DNA, the CDR3 is TGCAGTGCTCTGCCTAACTATGGCTACACCTTC. This codes for CSALPNYGYTF.